In its sample, the clone carrying this TCR beta chain was seen a few times. TCR beta libraries were made by quantitative 5'-RACE with molecular barcodes. TCRdb redid the calling of the 5' RACE reads with MiXCR, one entry per CDR3 protein. The sample has some 350,000 distinct CDR3 sequences; roughly 15% are singletons. This sample is drawn from a study of CD8 T cells in ankylosing spondylitis. CDR1 is SGHDT and CDR2 is YYEEEE in the germline V gene. This CDR3 spans 15 amino acids. Trimming removed 4 bases from V and 2 bases from J, with 16 bases in between. Sequencing input: blood, either unsorted or a sorted T cell fraction (not recorded which). The clonotype was recovered from a male donor with ankylosing spondylitis or in good health (not recorded which). V and J are TRBV5-6 and TRBJ2-7; D is perhaps TRBD2 (6 bases). The CDR3 is CASSGRGIRPYEQYF. The CDR3 bases are TGTGCCAGCAGCGGACGCGGGATACGTCCCTACGAGCAGTACTTC.